This TCR beta chain was documented in a study of identical twins. The CDR3 length is 13 residues. Per germline, CDR1 SEHNR and CDR2 FQNEAQ (reference sequence). Trimming shortened V by 6 bases and J by 4 bases, and 12 bases separated the two germline ends. TCRdb used MiXCR to reprocess the 5' RACE reads, holding one entry per CDR3 protein. This sample has hundreds of thousands of distinct CDR3 sequences, with approximately 25% found just once. These data were also filed under a second study, of T cells expressing NK-cell markers.

The rearrangement links TRBV7-9 to TRBJ1-2; D uncertain. The sequence came from a young woman in good health. The sample taken for sequencing was CD4+ T cells sorted from blood. In nucleotides, the CDR3 is TGTGCCAGCAGTGCCCATCGGGGCTATGGCTACACCTTC. Its translation: CASSAHRGYGYTF.